This TCR beta chain was identified in a study of blood T cell repertoires in COVID-19. Study-level information: Samples of COVID-19 (acute and convalescent) were obtained from the United States, Italy and Spain.

Authors' methods: Estimation of nucleated cell counts relied on the amplification of reference gene primers. Generated by immunoSEQ multiplex PCR, the TCRdb table keeps only in-frame clones and is missing some. That table supplies the V and J calls and clone size; D and trimming were determined from the DNA. The sample shows about 190,000 clones, roughly 90% of them seen only once. Looked up from germline, CDR1 is MNHEY and CDR2 is SVGEGT. The CDR3 is 15 residues long. The J segment lost 1 base and the V segment lost 4 bases, leaving 5 bases of the junction unmatched. Sequencing was carried out using peripheral blood. The receptor comes from a middle-aged woman who had recovered from COVID-19. The chain is built from TRBV6-2 or TRBV6-3 and TRBJ2-3, with 7 bases matching TRBD1. The chain's CDR3 is CASSSWTGRTDTQYF. CDR3 coding DNA: TGTGCCAGCAGTTCGTGGACAGGCCGCACAGATACGCAGTATTTT.